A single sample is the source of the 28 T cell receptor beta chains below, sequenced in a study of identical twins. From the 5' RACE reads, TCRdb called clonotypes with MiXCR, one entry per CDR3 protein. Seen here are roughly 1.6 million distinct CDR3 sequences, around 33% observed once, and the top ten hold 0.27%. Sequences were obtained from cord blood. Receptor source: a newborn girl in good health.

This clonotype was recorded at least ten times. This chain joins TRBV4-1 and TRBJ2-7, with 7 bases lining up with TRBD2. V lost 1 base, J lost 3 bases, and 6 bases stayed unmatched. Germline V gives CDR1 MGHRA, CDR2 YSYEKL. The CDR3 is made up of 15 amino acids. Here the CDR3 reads CASSQVSGTNYEQYF. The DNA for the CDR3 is TGCGCCAGCAGCCAAGTCTCCGGGACTAACTACGAGCAGTACTTC.

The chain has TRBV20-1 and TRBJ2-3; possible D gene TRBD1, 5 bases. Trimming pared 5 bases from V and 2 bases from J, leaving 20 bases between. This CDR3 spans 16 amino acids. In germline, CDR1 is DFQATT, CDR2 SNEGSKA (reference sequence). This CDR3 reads CSAPSSPGLNTDTQYF. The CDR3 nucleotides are TGCAGTGCTCCCTCAAGTCCAGGGCTGAACACAGATACGCAGTATTTT.

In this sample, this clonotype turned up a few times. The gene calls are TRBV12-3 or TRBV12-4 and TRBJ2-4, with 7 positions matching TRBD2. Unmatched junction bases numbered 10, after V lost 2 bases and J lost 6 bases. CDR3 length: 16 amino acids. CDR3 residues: CASSLWGGAGGNIQYF. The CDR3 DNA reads TGTGCCAGCAGTTTATGGGGGGGAGCGGGCGGAAACATTCAGTACTTC.

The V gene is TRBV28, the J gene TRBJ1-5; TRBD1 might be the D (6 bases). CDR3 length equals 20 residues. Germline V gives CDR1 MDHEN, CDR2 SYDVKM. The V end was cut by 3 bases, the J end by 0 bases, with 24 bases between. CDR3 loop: CASSFPHRVGLGYSNQPQHF. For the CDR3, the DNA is TGTGCCAGCAGTTTCCCCCACAGGGTAGGATTGGGGTATAGCAATCAGCCCCAGCATTTT.

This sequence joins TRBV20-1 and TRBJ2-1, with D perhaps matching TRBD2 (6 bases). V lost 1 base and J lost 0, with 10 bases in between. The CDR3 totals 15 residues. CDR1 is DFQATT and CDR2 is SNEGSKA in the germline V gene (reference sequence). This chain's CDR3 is CSARVLASSYNEQFF. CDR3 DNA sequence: TGCAGTGCTAGAGTCCTAGCGAGCTCCTACAATGAGCAGTTCTTC.

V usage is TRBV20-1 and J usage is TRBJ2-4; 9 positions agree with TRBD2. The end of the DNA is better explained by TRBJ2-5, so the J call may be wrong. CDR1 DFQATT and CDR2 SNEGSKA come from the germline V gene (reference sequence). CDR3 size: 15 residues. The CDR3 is CSATGLAGLGETQYF. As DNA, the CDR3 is TGCAGTGCTACAGGCCTAGCGGGACTGGGAGAGACCCAGTACTTC.

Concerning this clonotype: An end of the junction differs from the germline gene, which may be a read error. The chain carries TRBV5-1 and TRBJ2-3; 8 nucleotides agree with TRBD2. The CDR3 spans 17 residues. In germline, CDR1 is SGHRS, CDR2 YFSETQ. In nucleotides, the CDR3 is TGCGCCAGCAGCCCTGGGGTAGCGGGAAGCTTCACAGATACGCGGTATTTT. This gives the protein CASSPGVAGSFTDTRYF. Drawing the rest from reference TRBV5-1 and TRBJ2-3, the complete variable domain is KAGVTQTPRYLIKTRGQQVTLSCSPISGHRSVSWYQQTPGQGLQFLFEYFSETQRNKGNFPGRFSGRQFSNSRSEMNVSTLELGDSALYLCASSPGVAGSFTDTRYFGPGTRLTVL.

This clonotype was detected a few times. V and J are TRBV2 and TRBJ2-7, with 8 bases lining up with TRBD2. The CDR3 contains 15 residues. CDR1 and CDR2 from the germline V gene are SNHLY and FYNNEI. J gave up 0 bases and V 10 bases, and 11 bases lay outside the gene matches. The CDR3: CATRTSSRSSYEQYF. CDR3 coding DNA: TGTGCCACTAGGACTAGCAGCCGAAGCTCCTACGAGCAGTACTTC. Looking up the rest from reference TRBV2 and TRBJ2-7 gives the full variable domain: EPEVTQTPSHQVTQMGQEVILRCVPISNHLYFYWYRQILGQKVEFLVSFYNNEISEKSEIFDDQFSVERPDGSNFTLKIRSTKLEDSAMYFCATRTSSRSSYEQYFGPGTRLTVT.

The DNA for the CDR3 is TGTGCCAGCAGCCAAGAGGCCCTGACGTTGGTACCCTTTTCACCCCTCCACTTT. This encodes CASSQEALTLVPFSPLHF. The chain has TRBV4-2 and TRBJ1-6; D not certain. Germline V gene lookup returns CDR1 LGHNA and CDR2 YNFKEQ. With 0 bases removed from V and 9 bases from J, the gap between germline ends came to 21 bases. This CDR3 comprises 18 residues.

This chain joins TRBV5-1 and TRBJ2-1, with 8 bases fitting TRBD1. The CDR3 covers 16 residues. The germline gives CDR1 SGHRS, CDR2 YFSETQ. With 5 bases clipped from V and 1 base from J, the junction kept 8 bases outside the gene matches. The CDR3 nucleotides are TGCGCCAGCAGGCCAGCCTACAGGGGGTCCTACAATGAGCAGTTCTTC. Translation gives CASRPAYRGSYNEQFF.

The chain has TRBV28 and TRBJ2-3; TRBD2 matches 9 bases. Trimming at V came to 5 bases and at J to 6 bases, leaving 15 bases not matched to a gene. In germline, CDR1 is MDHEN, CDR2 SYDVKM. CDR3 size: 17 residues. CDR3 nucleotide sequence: TGTGCCAGCAGTCGCTTTCGTAGCGGGAGCGCTTCGGATACGCAGTATTTT. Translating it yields CASSRFRSGSASDTQYF. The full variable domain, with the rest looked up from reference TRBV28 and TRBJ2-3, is DVKVTQSSRYLVKRTGEKVFLECVQDMDHENMFWYRQDPGLGLRLIYFSYDVKMKEKGDIPEGYSVSREKKERFSLILESASTNQTSMYLCASSRFRSGSASDTQYFGPGTRLTVL.

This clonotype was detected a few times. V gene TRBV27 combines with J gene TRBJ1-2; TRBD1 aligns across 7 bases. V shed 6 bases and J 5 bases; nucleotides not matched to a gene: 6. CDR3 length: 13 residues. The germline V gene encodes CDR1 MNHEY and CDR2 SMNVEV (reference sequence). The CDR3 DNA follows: TGTGCCAGCAGACTCCAGGGACAGTATGGCTACACCTTC. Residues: CASRLQGQYGYTF.

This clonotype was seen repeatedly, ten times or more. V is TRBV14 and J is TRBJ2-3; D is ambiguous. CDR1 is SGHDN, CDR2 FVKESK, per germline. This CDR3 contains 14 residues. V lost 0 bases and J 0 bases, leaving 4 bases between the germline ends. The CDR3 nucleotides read TGTGCCAGCAGCCAAGAATCTAGCACAGATACGCAGTATTTT. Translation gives CASSQESSTDTQYF.

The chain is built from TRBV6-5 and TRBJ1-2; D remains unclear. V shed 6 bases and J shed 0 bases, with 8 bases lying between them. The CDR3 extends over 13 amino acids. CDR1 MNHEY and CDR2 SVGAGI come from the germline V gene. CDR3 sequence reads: CASRQNSNYGYTF. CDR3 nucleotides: TGTGCCAGCAGGCAGAACTCTAACTATGGCTACACCTTC.

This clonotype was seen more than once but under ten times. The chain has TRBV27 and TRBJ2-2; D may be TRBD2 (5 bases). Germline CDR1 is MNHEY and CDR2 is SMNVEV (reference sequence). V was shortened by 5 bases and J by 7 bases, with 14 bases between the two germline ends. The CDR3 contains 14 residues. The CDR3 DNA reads TGTGCCAGCAGTCCGGGGAGACTTAGCGGGGAGCTGTTTTTT. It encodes CASSPGRLSGELFF.

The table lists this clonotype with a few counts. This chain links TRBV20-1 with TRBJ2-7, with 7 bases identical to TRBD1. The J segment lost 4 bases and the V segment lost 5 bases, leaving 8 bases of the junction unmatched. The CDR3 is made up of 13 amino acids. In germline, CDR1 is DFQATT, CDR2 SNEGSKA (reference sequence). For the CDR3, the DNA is TGCAGTGCTGGTGGGACAGTAGGATACGAGCAGTACTTC. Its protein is CSAGGTVGYEQYF.

The CDR3 DNA follows: TGTGCCAGCAGCTTAGGGGGACAGGGGGGGTATGAAAAACTGTTTTTT. Encoded protein: CASSLGGQGGYEKLFF. The chain has TRBV7-2 and TRBJ1-4; 11 positions agree with TRBD1. This CDR3 contains 16 residues. J was trimmed by 6 bases and V by 1 base; bases with no gene match: 4. Per germline, CDR1 SGHTA and CDR2 FQGNSA.

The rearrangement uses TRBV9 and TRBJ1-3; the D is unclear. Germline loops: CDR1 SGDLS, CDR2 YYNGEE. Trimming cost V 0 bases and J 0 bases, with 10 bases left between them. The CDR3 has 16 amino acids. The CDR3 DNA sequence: TGTGCCAGCAGCGTAGCCCAAGCAGTCTCTGGAAACACCATATATTTT. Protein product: CASSVAQAVSGNTIYF.

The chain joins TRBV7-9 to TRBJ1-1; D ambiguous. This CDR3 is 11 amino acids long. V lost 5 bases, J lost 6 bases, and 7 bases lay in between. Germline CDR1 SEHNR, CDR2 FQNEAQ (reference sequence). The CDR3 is CASSHSPEAFF. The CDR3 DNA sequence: TGTGCCAGCAGCCACAGTCCTGAAGCTTTCTTT. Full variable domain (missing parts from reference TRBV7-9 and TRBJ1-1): DTGVSQNPRHKITKRGQNVTFRCDPISEHNRLYWYRQTLGQGPEFLTYFQNEAQLEKSRLLSDRFSAERPKGSFSTLEIQRTEQGDSAMYLCASSHSPEAFFGQGTRLTVV.

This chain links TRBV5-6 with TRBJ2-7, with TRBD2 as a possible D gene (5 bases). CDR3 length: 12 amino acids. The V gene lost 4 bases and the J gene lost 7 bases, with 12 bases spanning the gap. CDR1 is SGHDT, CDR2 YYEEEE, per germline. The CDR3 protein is CASSRSVNEQYF. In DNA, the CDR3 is TGTGCCAGCAGCCGTAGCGTCAATGAGCAGTACTTC.

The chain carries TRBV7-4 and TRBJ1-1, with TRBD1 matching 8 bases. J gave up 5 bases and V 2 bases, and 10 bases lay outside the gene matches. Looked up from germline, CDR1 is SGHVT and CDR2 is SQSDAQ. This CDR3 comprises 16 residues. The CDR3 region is CASSLNRRGQGTEAFF. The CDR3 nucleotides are TGTGCCAGCAGCTTAAATCGCAGGGGGCAAGGGACTGAAGCTTTCTTT.

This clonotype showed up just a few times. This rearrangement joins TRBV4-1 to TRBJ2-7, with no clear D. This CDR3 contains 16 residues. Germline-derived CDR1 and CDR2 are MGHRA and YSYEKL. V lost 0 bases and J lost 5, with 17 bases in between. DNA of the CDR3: TGCGCCAGCAGCCAAGATCTCGGAGTAGGTGGGAACGAGCAGTACTTC. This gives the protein CASSQDLGVGGNEQYF.

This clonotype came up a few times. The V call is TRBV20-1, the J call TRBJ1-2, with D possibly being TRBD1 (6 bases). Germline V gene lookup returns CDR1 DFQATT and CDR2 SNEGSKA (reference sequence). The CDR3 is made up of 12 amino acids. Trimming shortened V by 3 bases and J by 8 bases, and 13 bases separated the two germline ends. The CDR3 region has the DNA TGCAGTGCTAGGGAGGGGGTTGACGGCTACACCTTC. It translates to CSAREGVDGYTF.

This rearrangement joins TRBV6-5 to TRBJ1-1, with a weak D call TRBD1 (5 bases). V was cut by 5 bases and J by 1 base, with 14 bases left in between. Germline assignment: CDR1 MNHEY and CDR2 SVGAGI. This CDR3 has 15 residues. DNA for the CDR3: TGTGCCAGCAGTCCCCCGTGGGGACCGAACACTGAAGCTTTCTTT. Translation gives CASSPPWGPNTEAFF.

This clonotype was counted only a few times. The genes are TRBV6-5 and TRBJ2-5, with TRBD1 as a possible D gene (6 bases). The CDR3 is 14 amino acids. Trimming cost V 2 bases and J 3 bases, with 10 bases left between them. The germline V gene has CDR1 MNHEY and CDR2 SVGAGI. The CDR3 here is CASSYGGRKETQYF. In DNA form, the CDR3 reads TGTGCCAGCAGTTACGGGGGCAGAAAAGAGACCCAGTACTTC.

The CDR3 DNA reads TGTGCCAGCAGTTACCAGGGACAGGGGGCTGAAAAACTGTTTTTT. It encodes CASSYQGQGAEKLFF. The chain links TRBV6-6 to TRBJ1-4; 12 positions agree with TRBD1. The CDR3 runs to 15 residues. After removal of 2 bases from V and 7 bases from J, the junction contained 2 bases not matched to a gene. The germline CDR1 and CDR2 sequences are MNHNY and SVGAGI (reference sequence).

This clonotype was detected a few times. The CDR3 region is CASSRSGSGQFF. The CDR3 DNA reads as TGTGCCAGCAGTCGAAGCGGTAGCGGGCAGTTCTTC. The V and J genes are TRBV6-1 and TRBJ2-1, with a weak D call TRBD2 (6 bases). Deletions cut 5 bases from V and 12 bases from J, with 14 bases between. The CDR3 has 12 residues. From germline, CDR1 is MNHNS and CDR2 SASEGT.

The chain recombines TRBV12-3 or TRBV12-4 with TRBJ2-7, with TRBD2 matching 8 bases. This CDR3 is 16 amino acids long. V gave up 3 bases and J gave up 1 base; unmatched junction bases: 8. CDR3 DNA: TGTGCCAGCAGTTTGGGGTCGCGGGGGGATTCCTACGAGCAGTACTTC. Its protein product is CASSLGSRGDSYEQYF.